This TCR beta chain was identified during a study of regulatory T cells in long-lasting Graves disease. Study outcomes and limitations: Persistent disease favored TRBV28, TRBJ1-2 and TRBJ2-5. For persistent Graves' patients, TCR diversity was lower than for newly diagnosed ones.

This clonotype has just a few counts. Antigen unknown. Time point of the sample: persistent/refractory GD, antithyroid drugs over 5 years with positive TRAb. From PBMCs, RNA was extracted and then used to make the TCR library. Per American Thyroid Association guidelines, Graves' disease was diagnosed. Those enrolled as patients came out of an endocrinology department in Xi'an, China. The length of the CDR3 is 16 residues. In germline, CDR1 is LGHNT, CDR2 FRNRAP. V shed 1 base, J shed 4 bases, and the junction held 5 bases outside the gene matches. According to the study, TCR beta libraries were built with iRepertoire HTBI primers and CDR3-region Arm-PCR. TCRdb re-derived calls from the multiplex PCR reads in MiXCR, one entry per CDR3 protein. The sample contains 500,000 to 800,000 distinct CDR3 sequences, approximately 31% of which appear only once.

This specimen was peripheral blood mononuclear cells (PBMCs), taken when the disease was refractory, from a patient treated with antithyroid drugs. The source is a female donor with Graves disease. This sequence joins TRBV12-5 and TRBJ2-7, with TRBD1 matching 12 bases. The CDR3 region is CASGLGDRGRFYEQYF. In DNA form, the CDR3 reads TGTGCTAGTGGTTTGGGGGACAGGGGGCGTTTTTACGAGCAGTACTTC.